A selection of T cell receptor beta chains follows, all from one sample in a study of T cell responses to AZD1222 COVID-19 vaccine. Libraries were prepared by immunoSEQ multiplex PCR; TCRdb keeps only in-frame clonotypes and omits some of them. The sample includes over 85,000 clones, approximately 94% seen only once; the top ten take approximately 2.9%. This specimen was peripheral blood, taken 28 days after the second AZD1222 dose. The receptors come from an adult who received the AZD1222 COVID-19 vaccine. Each CDR3 is given with its conserved first and last residue. Fields, in order: J gene, V gene, D gene, clone size, CDR3 DNA, CDR3 protein. A D gene is named only where the DNA matches it firmly. The listing skips clone size in some rows; elsewhere it reads once, few, many or a size class.

j_gene: TRBJ1-1; v_gene: TRBV28; d_gene: .; abundance: .; CDR3nt: TGTGCCAGCAGCCCTACAGGGAAGAACACTGAAGCTTTCTTT; CDR3aa: CASSPTGKNTEAFF
j_gene: TRBJ2-3; v_gene: TRBV6-5; d_gene: TRBD2; abundance: .; CDR3nt: TGTGCCACAAGGACTAGCGGGGGAGCTCAGGATACGCAGTATTTT; CDR3aa: CATRTSGGAQDTQYF
j_gene: TRBJ1-3; v_gene: TRBV6-5; d_gene: .; abundance: .; CDR3nt: TGTGCCAGCAGTTTTACGGCAGACTCTGGAAACACCATATATTTT; CDR3aa: CASSFTADSGNTIYF
j_gene: TRBJ2-7; v_gene: TRBV3-1/TRBV3-2; d_gene: .; abundance: .; CDR3nt: TGTGCCAGCAGCCAAGCGGGGATGGTGCGGAACTACGAGCAGTACTTC; CDR3aa: CASSQAGMVRNYEQYF
j_gene: TRBJ2-7; v_gene: TRBV11-3; d_gene: .; abundance: .; CDR3nt: TGTGCCAGCAGCTTCGGGCCGACCCAGACCGAGCAGTACTTC; CDR3aa: CASSFGPTQTEQYF
j_gene: TRBJ1-3; v_gene: TRBV6-5; d_gene: .; abundance: .; CDR3nt: TGTGCCAGCTGGCAAGGAAACACCATATATTTT; CDR3aa: CASWQGNTIYF
j_gene: TRBJ1-5; v_gene: TRBV19; d_gene: .; abundance: .; CDR3nt: TGTGCCAGTAGTATCAGCAATCAGCCCCAGCATTTT; CDR3aa: CASSISNQPQHF
j_gene: TRBJ1-1; v_gene: TRBV28; d_gene: .; abundance: .; CDR3nt: TGTGCCAGCAGTTTATCACCCGACGGGGGGGCCGGGAACACTGAAGCTTTCTTT; CDR3aa: CASSLSPDGGAGNTEAFF
j_gene: TRBJ1-2; v_gene: TRBV6-5; d_gene: .; abundance: .; CDR3nt: TGTGCCAGCAGTAGGGAACAGGGCGACTATGGCTACACCTTC; CDR3aa: CASSREQGDYGYTF
j_gene: TRBJ2-7; v_gene: TRBV5-1; d_gene: .; abundance: few; CDR3nt: TGCGCCAGCACCCTTGGAGGGGGCGGGGAGACGTACGAGCAGTACTTC; CDR3aa: CASTLGGGGETYEQYF
j_gene: TRBJ1-3; v_gene: TRBV7-9; d_gene: .; abundance: once; CDR3nt: TGTGCCAGCAGCCGAAGGGTGGGCATATCGAACACCATATATTTT; CDR3aa: CASSRRVGISNTIYF
j_gene: TRBJ2-2; v_gene: TRBV5-1; d_gene: TRBD2; abundance: .; CDR3nt: TGCGCCAGCCGACGATCAACTAGCGGGACGAACACCGGGGAGCTGTTTTTT; CDR3aa: CASRRSTSGTNTGELFF
j_gene: TRBJ1-6; v_gene: TRBV5-1; d_gene: .; abundance: .; CDR3nt: TGCGCCAGCAGCTTGCAGACGAGCTCCTATAATTCACCCCTCCACTTT; CDR3aa: CASSLQTSSYNSPLHF
j_gene: TRBJ1-1; v_gene: TRBV6-4; d_gene: .; abundance: .; CDR3nt: TGTGCCAGCAGTGAGAGGGGTTTTGGCACTGAAGCTTTCTTT; CDR3aa: CASSERGFGTEAFF
j_gene: TRBJ2-1; v_gene: TRBV6-1; d_gene: .; abundance: .; CDR3nt: TGTGCCAGCAGTGAAAGGGCCTTTACGCCCCAGTTCTTC; CDR3aa: CASSERAFTPQFF
j_gene: TRBJ1-6; v_gene: TRBV30; d_gene: TRBD1; abundance: once; CDR3nt: TGTGCCTGGAGCGCTAGCCGGACAGGGGGCTTTTATAATTCACCCCTCCACTTT; CDR3aa: CAWSASRTGGFYNSPLHF